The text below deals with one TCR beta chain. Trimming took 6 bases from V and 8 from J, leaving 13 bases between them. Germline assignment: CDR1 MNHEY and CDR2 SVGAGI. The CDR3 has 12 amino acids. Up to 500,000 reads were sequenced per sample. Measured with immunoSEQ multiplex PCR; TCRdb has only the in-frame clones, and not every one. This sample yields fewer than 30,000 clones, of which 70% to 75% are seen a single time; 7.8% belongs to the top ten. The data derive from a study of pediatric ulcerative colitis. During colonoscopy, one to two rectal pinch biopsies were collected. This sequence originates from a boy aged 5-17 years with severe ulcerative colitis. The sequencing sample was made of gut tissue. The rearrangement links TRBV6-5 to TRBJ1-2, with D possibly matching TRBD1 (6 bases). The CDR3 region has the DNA TGTGCCAGCAGCCGGGACATAGGCGGCTACACCTTC. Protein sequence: CASSRDIGGYTF.